Shown below are 24 T cell receptor beta chains from a single sample sequenced in a study of beta chain features in type 1 diabetes. Study results and limitations: Patients with Type 1 diabetes showed moderately but significantly shorter TCRB CDR3s in all four CD4+ subsets.

The sequenced template was cDNA made from the entire isolated RNA. Method: immunoSEQ multiplex PCR; TCRdb's copy keeps in-frame clones and lacks some. The profile shows hundreds of thousands of clones, 13% of them singletons. Which antigens these TCRs recognize remains unknown. Sequenced: naive CD4+ T cells from blood. The receptors shown here come from a man younger than 35 with type 1 diabetes.

Only a few counts were recorded for this clone. The rearrangement uses TRBV6-4 and TRBJ1-6, with TRBD1 matching 9 bases. The CDR3 runs 14 residues. Germline-derived CDR1 and CDR2 are MRHNA and SNTAGT. V shed 3 bases, J shed 10 bases, and the junction held 4 bases outside the gene matches. This chain's CDR3 is CASSERQGESPLHF. DNA of the CDR3: TGTGCCAGCAGTGAGCGACAGGGGGAATCACCCCTCCACTTT.

The CDR3 DNA reads TGTGCCAGCAGCTTTGATGGCAATCAGCCCCAGCATTTT. It codes for CASSFDGNQPQHF. The rearrangement joins TRBV7-6 to TRBJ1-5, with D hard to call. V gave up 3 bases and J gave up 2 bases, with 5 bases separating them. The V gene's germline CDR1 is SGHVS and CDR2 FNYEAQ. The CDR3 spans 13 residues.

V is TRBV5-4 and J is TRBJ2-3; TRBD1 agrees at 7 bases. Germline values: CDR1 SGHNT, CDR2 YYREEE (reference sequence). J lost 5 bases, V lost 4 bases, and 7 bases had no gene match. This CDR3 has 14 amino acids. CDR3 DNA sequence: TGTGCCAGCAGCGCGACAGGGTCGGTAGATACGCAGTATTTT. As protein: CASSATGSVDTQYF.

V gene TRBV7-2 combines with J gene TRBJ1-2; tentative D call: TRBD1 (5 bases). CDR3 length equals 13 residues. The V gene lost 4 bases and the J gene lost 7 bases, with 13 bases spanning the gap. Per the germline V gene, CDR1 is SGHTA and CDR2 is FQGNSA. The CDR3 sequence is CASSSPGTAGYTF. The CDR3 nucleotides read TGTGCCAGCAGCTCCCCCGGGACGGCTGGCTACACCTTC.

Written as DNA, the CDR3 is TGTGCCATCAGTGCCCAGGGGGCGATACCTAACTATGGCTACACCTTC. Encoded protein: CAISAQGAIPNYGYTF. V and J are TRBV10-3 and TRBJ1-2; 8 positions match TRBD1. Germline CDR1 is ENHRY and CDR2 is SYGVKD. The CDR3 has 16 amino acids. The V gene end was trimmed by 4 bases and the J gene end by 0 bases; junction bases not matched to a gene: 7.

This clone was observed a handful of times. The chain joins TRBV18 to TRBJ1-1; TRBD1 is a possible D gene (5 bases). CDR3 length equals 12 residues. The V end was cut by 2 bases, the J end by 7 bases, with 8 bases between. Germline-derived CDR1 and CDR2 are KGHSH and LQKENI. This chain's CDR3 is CASSPGTGEAFF. The CDR3 DNA sequence: TGTGCCAGCTCACCAGGTACAGGTGAAGCTTTCTTT.

This clone was observed a few times. The V and J genes are TRBV7-8 and TRBJ1-1, with 7 positions matching TRBD1. Germline CDR1 SGHVS, CDR2 FQNEAQ. This CDR3 region has 17 residues. The V gene end was trimmed by 5 bases and the J gene end by 1 base; junction bases not matched to a gene: 13. CDR3 DNA: TGTGCCAGCAGCGCCCTGACAGGGATCGACGAGAACACTGAAGCTTTCTTT. Translating it yields CASSALTGIDENTEAFF. Full variable domain (rest looked up from reference TRBV7-8 and TRBJ1-1): GAGVSQSPRYKVAKRGQDVALRCDPISGHVSLFWYQQALGQGPEFLTYFQNEAQLDKSGLPSDRFFAERPEGSVSTLKIQRTQQEDSAVYLCASSALTGIDENTEAFFGQGTRLTVV.

The chain combines TRBV30 with TRBJ1-1; D is unclear. Trimming stripped 2 bases from V and 5 bases from J, with 18 bases between. The germline V gene has CDR1 GTSNPN and CDR2 SVGIG (reference sequence). The CDR3 sequence is 15 residues long. The CDR3 protein is CAWSRAMGRNTEAFF. CDR3 nucleotides: TGTGCCTGGAGTAGGGCCATGGGCAGGAATACTGAAGCTTTCTTT.

A few counts support this clone. DNA of the CDR3: TGTGCCACCAGCAAACAGGATCTTGAAGCTTTCTTT. As protein: CATSKQDLEAFF. The chain carries TRBV15 and TRBJ1-1; possible D gene TRBD1, 5 bases. V lost 4 bases and J 7 bases, leaving 10 bases between the germline ends. Germline V gives CDR1 LNHNV, CDR2 YYDKDF (reference sequence). The CDR3 runs to 12 residues.

The V call is TRBV2, the J call TRBJ1-5, with D maybe TRBD1 (5 bases). This CDR3 has 16 residues. V was cut by 5 bases and J by 0 bases, with 14 bases left in between. In germline, CDR1 is SNHLY, CDR2 FYNNEI. This chain's CDR3 is CASSPTAYYSNQPQHF. The CDR3 DNA follows: TGTGCCAGCAGTCCGACAGCGTACTATAGCAATCAGCCCCAGCATTTT. Complete variable domain (other parts from reference TRBV2 and TRBJ1-5): EPEVTQTPSHQVTQMGQEVILRCVPISNHLYFYWYRQILGQKVEFLVSFYNNEISEKSEIFDDQFSVERPDGSNFTLKIRSTKLEDSAMYFCASSPTAYYSNQPQHFGDGTRLSIL.

V and J are TRBV19 and TRBJ1-3; no clear D gene. Per the germline V gene, CDR1 is LNHDA and CDR2 is SQIVND (reference sequence). V was shortened by 8 bases and J by 1 base, with 6 bases between the two germline ends. This CDR3 is 12 amino acids long. In DNA, the CDR3 is TGTGCCAGTCGCCCATCTGGAAACACCATATATTTT. Its protein is CASRPSGNTIYF. Using reference TRBV19 and TRBJ1-3 for the parts outside the CDR3, the full variable domain is DGGITQSPKYLFRKEGQNVTLSCEQNLNHDAMYWYRQDPGQGLRLIYYSQIVNDFQKGDIAEGYSVSREKKESFPLTVTSAQKNPTAFYLCASRPSGNTIYFGEGSWLTVV.

The chain employs TRBV14 and TRBJ1-1, with D tentatively TRBD1 (5 bases). Trimming took off 5 bases at V and 6 bases at J, with 13 bases between the two ends. The length of the CDR3 is 13 residues. Per germline, CDR1 SGHDN and CDR2 FVKESK. The CDR3 region has the DNA TGTGCCAGCAGCAGACAGCCCGCGGCTGAAGCTTTCTTT. Translated, it gives CASSRQPAAEAFF.

This clone was counted only a few times. This chain connects TRBV2 to TRBJ2-1; no definite D call. V was clipped by 3 bases and J by 4 bases, with 7 bases between them. Germline CDR1 is SNHLY and CDR2 is FYNNEI. This CDR3 spans 13 amino acids. In DNA form, the CDR3 reads TGTGCCAGCAGTGATGGGGTATACAATGAGCAGTTCTTC. This codes for CASSDGVYNEQFF.

The sample holds a few counts of this clone. The chain couples TRBV7-9 to TRBJ2-1; 13 bases agree with TRBD2. The junction had 8 bases not matched to a gene; V was cut back by 5 bases and J by 4 bases. This CDR3 is 17 amino acids long. CDR1 and CDR2 (germline): SEHNR, FQNEAQ (reference sequence). CDR3 DNA sequence: TGTGCCAGCAGCCCCCGACTAGCGGGGGGCCCTTACAATGAGCAGTTCTTC. Amino acids: CASSPRLAGGPYNEQFF.

The chain carries TRBV7-2 and TRBJ1-2; no clear D gene. The ends were cut back, 4 bases at V and 8 bases at J, with 14 bases in the middle. The CDR3 contains 13 residues. CDR1 SGHTA and CDR2 FQGNSA come from the germline V gene. CDR3 loop: CASSSNGLGGYTF. The CDR3 nucleotides read TGTGCCAGCAGCTCAAACGGTCTCGGGGGCTACACCTTC.

The chain employs TRBV7-2 and TRBJ2-3; 7 nucleotides agree with TRBD2. The CDR3 loop spans 13 amino acids. Unmatched junction bases numbered 5, after V lost 8 bases and J lost 3 bases. Germline assignment: CDR1 SGHTA and CDR2 FQGNSA. DNA for the CDR3: TGTGCCAGCGGCCCGGGGGGAACAGATACGCAGTATTTT. This sequence encodes CASGPGGTDTQYF. The full variable domain, rest sourced from reference TRBV7-2 and TRBJ2-3, is GAGVSQSPSNKVTEKGKDVELRCDPISGHTALYWYRQSLGQGLEFLIYFQGNSAPDKSGLPSDRFSAERTGGSVSTLTIQRTQQEDSAVYLCASGPGGTDTQYFGPGTRLTVL.

This clone has more than one count but fewer than ten. This specimen includes other DNA sequences encoding the same CDR3. The V and J genes are TRBV4-1 and TRBJ1-2; no clear D gene. Between the trimmed V and J ends, which lost 0 bases and 5 bases, there was a span of 4 bases. Germline CDR1 reads MGHRA; CDR2 reads YSYEKL. The CDR3 runs 12 residues. This CDR3 reads CASSQDQYGYTF. The CDR3 nucleotides are TGCGCCAGCAGCCAAGACCAGTATGGCTACACCTTC.

Only a few counts were recorded for this clone. The V gene is TRBV30, the J gene TRBJ2-7, with 8 positions matching TRBD2. The germline CDR1 and CDR2 sequences are GTSNPN and SVGIG (reference sequence). This CDR3 comprises 13 residues. V shed 1 base and J 6 bases; nucleotides not matched to a gene: 5. CDR3 residues: CAWSDRGGREQYF. In nucleotides, the CDR3 is TGTGCCTGGAGTGACCGCGGGGGGCGCGAGCAGTACTTC.

This clone was observed a handful of times. The genes are TRBV7-2 and TRBJ1-2, with a tentative D call TRBD1 (6 bases). The CDR3 has 16 amino acids. With 4 bases removed from V and 4 bases from J, the gap between germline ends came to 19 bases. From germline, CDR1 is SGHTA and CDR2 FQGNSA. Here the CDR3 reads CASSSSSGGWGYGYTF. The CDR3 nucleotides read TGTGCCAGCAGCTCTTCTTCTGGGGGCTGGGGCTATGGCTACACCTTC.

This clone was seen only a few times. The DNA of the CDR3 is TGCGCCAGCAGCCGCTTGTTTGGGGGGAATGAGCAGTTCTTC. Translation gives CASSRLFGGNEQFF. The chain is built from TRBV4-1 and TRBJ2-1; D possibly corresponds to TRBD2 (6 bases). This CDR3 contains 14 residues. CDR1 is MGHRA and CDR2 is YSYEKL in the germline V gene. V was clipped by 4 bases and J by 7 bases, with 14 bases between them.

This clone has a handful of counts. V usage is TRBV6-5 and J usage is TRBJ1-1, with D uncertain. CDR1 and CDR2 from the germline V gene are MNHEY and SVGAGI. The CDR3 loop spans 12 amino acids. Trimming pared 5 bases from V and 6 bases from J, leaving 10 bases between. For the CDR3, the DNA is TGTGCCAGCAGTCGGTACGACGCTGAAGCTTTCTTT. Encoded protein: CASSRYDAEAFF.

This clone was seen more than once but under ten times. This chain uses TRBV30 with TRBJ1-4; 8 bases match TRBD1. With V trimmed by 0 bases and J by 8 bases, 8 bases remained unmatched. This CDR3 is built from 15 residues. Germline loops: CDR1 GTSNPN, CDR2 SVGIG (reference sequence). CDR3 amino acids: CAWSVGGQGNEKLFF. DNA for the CDR3: TGTGCCTGGAGTGTGGGTGGACAGGGTAACGAAAAACTGTTTTTT.

The chain recombines TRBV5-1 with TRBJ2-2; the D gene could be TRBD1 or TRBD2 (6 bases each). V lost 2 bases, J lost 4 bases, and 12 bases lay in between. Germline CDR1 reads SGHRS; CDR2 reads YFSETQ. The CDR3 runs 15 residues. The DNA of the CDR3 is TGCGCCAGCAGCTTCCGGGGGCGCAGCACCGGGGAGCTGTTTTTT. It codes for CASSFRGRSTGELFF.

V is TRBV11-2 and J is TRBJ1-4; no definite D call. CDR1 and CDR2 (germline): SGHAT, FQNNGV. The ends were cut back, 1 base at V and 8 bases at J, with 14 bases in the middle. CDR3 length: 15 amino acids. CDR3 residues: CASSLVTASEEKLFF. In nucleotides, the CDR3 is TGTGCCAGCAGCTTAGTGACGGCAAGCGAGGAAAAACTGTTTTTT.